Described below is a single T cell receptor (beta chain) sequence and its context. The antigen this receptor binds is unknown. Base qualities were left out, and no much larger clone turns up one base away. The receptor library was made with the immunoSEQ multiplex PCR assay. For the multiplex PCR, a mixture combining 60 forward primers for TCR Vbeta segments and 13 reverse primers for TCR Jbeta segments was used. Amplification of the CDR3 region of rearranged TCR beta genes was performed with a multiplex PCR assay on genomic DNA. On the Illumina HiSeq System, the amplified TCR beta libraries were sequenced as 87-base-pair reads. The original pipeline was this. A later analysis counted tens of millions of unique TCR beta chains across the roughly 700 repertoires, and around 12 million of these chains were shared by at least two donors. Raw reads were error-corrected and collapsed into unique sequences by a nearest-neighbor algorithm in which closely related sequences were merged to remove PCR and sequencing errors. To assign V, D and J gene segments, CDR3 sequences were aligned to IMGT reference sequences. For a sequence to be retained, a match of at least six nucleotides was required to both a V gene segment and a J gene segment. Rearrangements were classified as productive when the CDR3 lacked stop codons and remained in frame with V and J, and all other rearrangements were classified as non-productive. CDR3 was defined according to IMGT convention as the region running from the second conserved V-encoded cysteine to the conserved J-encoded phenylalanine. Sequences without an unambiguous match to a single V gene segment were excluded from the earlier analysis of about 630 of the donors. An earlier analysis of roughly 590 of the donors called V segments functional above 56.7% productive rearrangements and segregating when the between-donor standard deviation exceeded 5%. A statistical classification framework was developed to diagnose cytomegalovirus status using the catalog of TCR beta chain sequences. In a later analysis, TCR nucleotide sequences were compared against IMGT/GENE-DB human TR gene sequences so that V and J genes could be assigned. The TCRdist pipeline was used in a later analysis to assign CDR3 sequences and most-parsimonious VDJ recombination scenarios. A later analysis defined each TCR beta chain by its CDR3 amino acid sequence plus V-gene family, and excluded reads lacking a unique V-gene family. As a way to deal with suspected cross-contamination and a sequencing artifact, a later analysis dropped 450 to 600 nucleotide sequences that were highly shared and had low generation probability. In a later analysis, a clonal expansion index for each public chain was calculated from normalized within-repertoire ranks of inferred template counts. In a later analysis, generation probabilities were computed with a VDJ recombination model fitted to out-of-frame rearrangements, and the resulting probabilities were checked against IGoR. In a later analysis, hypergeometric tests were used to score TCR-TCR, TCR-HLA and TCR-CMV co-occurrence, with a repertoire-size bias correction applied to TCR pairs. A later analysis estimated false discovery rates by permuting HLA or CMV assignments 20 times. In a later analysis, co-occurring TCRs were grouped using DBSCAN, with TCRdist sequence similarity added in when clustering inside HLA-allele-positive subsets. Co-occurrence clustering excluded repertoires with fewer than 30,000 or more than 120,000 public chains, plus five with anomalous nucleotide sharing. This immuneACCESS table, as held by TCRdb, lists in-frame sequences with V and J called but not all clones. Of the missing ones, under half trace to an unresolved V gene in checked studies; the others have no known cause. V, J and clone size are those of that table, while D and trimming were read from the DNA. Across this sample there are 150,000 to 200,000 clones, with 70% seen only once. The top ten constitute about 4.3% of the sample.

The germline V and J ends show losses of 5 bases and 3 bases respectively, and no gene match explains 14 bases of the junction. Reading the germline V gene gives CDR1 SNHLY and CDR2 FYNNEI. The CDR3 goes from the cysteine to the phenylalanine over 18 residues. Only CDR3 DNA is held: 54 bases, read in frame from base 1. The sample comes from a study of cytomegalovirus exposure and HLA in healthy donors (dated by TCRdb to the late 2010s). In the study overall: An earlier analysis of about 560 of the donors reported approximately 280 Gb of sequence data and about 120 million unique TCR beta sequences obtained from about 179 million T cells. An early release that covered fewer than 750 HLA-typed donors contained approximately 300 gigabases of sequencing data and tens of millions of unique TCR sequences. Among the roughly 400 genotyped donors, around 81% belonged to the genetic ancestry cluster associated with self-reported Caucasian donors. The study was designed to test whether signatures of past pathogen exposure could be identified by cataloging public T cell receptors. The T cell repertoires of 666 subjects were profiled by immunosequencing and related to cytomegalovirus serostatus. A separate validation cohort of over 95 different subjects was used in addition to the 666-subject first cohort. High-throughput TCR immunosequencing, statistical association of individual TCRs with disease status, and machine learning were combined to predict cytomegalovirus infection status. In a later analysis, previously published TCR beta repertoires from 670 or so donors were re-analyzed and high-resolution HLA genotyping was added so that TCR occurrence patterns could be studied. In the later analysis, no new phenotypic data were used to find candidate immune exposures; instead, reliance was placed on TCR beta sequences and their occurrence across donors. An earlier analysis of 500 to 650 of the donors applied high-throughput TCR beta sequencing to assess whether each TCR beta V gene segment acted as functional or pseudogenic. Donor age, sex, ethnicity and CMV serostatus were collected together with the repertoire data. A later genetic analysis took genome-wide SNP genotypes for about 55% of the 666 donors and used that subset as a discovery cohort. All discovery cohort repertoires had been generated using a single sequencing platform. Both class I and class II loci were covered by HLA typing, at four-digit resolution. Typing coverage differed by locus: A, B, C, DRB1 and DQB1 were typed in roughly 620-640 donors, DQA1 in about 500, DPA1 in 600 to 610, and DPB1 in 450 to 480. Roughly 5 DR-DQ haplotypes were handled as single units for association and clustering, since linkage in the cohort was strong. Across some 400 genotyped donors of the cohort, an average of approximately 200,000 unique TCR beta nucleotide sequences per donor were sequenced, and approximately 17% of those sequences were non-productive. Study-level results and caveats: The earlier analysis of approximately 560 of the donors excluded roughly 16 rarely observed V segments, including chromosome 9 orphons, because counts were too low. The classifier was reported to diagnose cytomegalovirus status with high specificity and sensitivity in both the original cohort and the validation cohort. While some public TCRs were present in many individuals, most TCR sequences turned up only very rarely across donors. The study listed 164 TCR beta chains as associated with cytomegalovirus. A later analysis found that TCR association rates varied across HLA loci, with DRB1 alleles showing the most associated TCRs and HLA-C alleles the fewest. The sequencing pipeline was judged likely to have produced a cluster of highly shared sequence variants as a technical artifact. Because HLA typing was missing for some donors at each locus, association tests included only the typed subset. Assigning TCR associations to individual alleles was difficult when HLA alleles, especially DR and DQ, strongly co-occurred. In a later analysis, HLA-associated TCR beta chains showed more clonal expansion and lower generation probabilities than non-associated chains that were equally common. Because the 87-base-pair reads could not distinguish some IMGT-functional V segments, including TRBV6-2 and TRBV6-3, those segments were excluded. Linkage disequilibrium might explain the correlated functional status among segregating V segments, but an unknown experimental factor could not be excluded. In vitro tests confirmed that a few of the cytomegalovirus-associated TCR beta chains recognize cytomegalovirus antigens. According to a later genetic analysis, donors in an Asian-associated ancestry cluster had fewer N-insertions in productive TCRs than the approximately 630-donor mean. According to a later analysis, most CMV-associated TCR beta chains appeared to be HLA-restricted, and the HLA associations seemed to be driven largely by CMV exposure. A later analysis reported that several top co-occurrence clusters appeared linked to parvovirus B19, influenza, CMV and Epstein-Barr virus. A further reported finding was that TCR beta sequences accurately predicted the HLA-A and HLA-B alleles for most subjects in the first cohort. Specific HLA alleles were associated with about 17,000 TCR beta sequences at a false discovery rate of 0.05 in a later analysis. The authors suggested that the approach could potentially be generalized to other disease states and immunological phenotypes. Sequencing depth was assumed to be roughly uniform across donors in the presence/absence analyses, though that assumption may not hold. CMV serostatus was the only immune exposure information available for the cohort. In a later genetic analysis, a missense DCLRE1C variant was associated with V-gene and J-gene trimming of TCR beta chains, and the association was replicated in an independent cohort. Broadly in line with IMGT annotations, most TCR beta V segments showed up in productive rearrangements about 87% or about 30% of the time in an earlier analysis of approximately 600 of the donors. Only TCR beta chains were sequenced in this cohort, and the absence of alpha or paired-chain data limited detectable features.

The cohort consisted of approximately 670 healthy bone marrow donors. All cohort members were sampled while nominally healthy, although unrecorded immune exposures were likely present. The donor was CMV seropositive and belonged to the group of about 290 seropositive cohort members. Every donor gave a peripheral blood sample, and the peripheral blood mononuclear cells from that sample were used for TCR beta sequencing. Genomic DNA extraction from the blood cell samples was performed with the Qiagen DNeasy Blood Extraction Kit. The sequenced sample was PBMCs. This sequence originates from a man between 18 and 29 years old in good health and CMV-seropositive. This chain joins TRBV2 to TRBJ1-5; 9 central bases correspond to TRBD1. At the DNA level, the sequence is TGTGCCAGCAGTCAGGGACAGGGTAAAGGAGCCAACAATCAGCCCCAGCATTTT. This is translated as CASSQGQGKGANNQPQHF.